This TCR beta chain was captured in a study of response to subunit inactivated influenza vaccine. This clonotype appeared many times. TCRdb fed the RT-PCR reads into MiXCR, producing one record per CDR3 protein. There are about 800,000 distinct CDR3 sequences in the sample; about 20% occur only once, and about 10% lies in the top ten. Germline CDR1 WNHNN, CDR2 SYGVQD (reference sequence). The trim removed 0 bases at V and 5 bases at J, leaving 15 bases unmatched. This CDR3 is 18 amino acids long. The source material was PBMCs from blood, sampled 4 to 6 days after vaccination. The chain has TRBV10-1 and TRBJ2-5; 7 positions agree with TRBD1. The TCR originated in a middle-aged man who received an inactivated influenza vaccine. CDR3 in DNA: TGCGCCAGCAGTGAGTCGACCCGGGGTGAGGGGGCCTCCGAGACCCAGTACTTC. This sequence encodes CASSESTRGEGASETQYF.